The 5 T cell receptor beta chains listed next were all sequenced from one sample in a study of T cell repertoires in cytomegalovirus infection. TCRdb re-analysed the reads in MiXCR, keeping a single row per CDR3 protein. The sample yields about 190,000 distinct CDR3 sequences, approximately 9.7% seen once. Sequenced input: PBMCs. The receptors were sampled from a human donor in good health (CMV status not recorded). Some clones in this sample may be carry-over from other donors' samples.

Ten or more counts support this clonotype. The chain employs TRBV5-6 and TRBJ1-6, with TRBD1 identical over 7 bases. Germline values: CDR1 SGHDT, CDR2 YYEEEE. Losses at the gene ends were 3 bases for V and 8 bases for J; bases not matched to a gene: 17. This CDR3 is 18 amino acids long. The CDR3 reads CASSYKLGGLDMDSPLHF. The CDR3 region has the DNA TGTGCCAGCAGCTATAAGTTAGGGGGCTTAGATATGGATTCACCCCTCCACTTT.

The sample holds a few counts of this clonotype. The rearrangement joins TRBV5-5 to TRBJ1-1; a possible D gene is TRBD1 (5 bases). The CDR3 extends over 14 amino acids. V lost 2 bases to trimming and J lost 0 bases, with 8 bases between them. Germline CDR1 reads SGHKS; CDR2 reads YYEKEE (reference sequence). DNA of the CDR3: TGTGCCAGCAGCTTTGGACATATGAACACTGAAGCTTTCTTT. Protein sequence: CASSFGHMNTEAFF.

Many counts were recorded for this clonotype. The genes are TRBV7-2 and TRBJ2-7, with 8 bases matching TRBD1. After removal of 5 bases from V and 6 bases from J, the junction contained 6 bases not matched to a gene. Germline CDR1 is SGHTA and CDR2 is FQGNSA. The CDR3 runs to 13 residues. CDR3 nucleotides: TGTGCCAGCAGCCGCGACAGGGGCTTCGAGCAGTACTTC. Amino acids: CASSRDRGFEQYF.

A few counts support this clonotype. The rearrangement joins TRBV5-1 to TRBJ2-6; possibly TRBD1 for D (6 bases). Per germline, CDR1 SGHRS and CDR2 YFSETQ. V shed 0 bases and J shed 2 bases, with 15 bases lying between them. This CDR3 has 18 amino acids. For the CDR3, the DNA is TGCGCCAGCAGCTTGGGGGCTTTGAGGGGGACTGGGGCCAACGTCCTGACTTTC. Its translation: CASSLGALRGTGANVLTF.

This clonotype was observed at least ten times. The CDR3 sequence is CASSLFGSGNTIYF. Here the CDR3 DNA reads TGTGCCAGCAGCTTATTCGGCTCTGGAAACACCATATATTTT. The rearrangement joins TRBV7-2 to TRBJ1-3; no definite D call. The CDR3 is made up of 14 amino acids. The V end was cut by 2 bases, the J end by 0 bases, with 5 bases between. Germline lookup yields CDR1 SGHTA and CDR2 FQGNSA.